The clone carrying this T cell receptor (beta chain) has just a few counts. A far more abundant clone sits one base away, making this likely a read error. Some clones are missing from TCRdb's copy, which holds only in-frame ones; the method was immunoSEQ multiplex PCR. The sample contains a few thousand clones, 60% to 70% of which appear only once. The treatment denotes: randomized to nivolumab then ipilimumab (arm A) or the reverse (arm B). V shed 0 bases, J shed 6 bases, and the junction held 6 bases outside the gene matches. Germline-derived CDR1 and CDR2 are SQVTM and ANQGSEA. The CDR3 spans 15 residues. The source of the sample is a study of sequential checkpoint blockade in melanoma.

The origin of this receptor is a human donor with melanoma. Sample: CD8+ T cells sorted from blood (inferred from file names), taken from a patient given nivolumab and ipilimumab in sequence. V gene TRBV29-1 combines with J gene TRBJ2-2, with 8 bases that match TRBD1. The CDR3 spells CSVEDPDRASGELFF. In DNA form, the CDR3 reads TGCAGCGTTGAAGACCCGGACAGGGCGTCCGGGGAGCTGTTTTTT.